Reported below is one TCR beta chain. The sample comes from a study of blood T cell repertoires in COVID-19. The method was immunoSEQ multiplex PCR; TCRdb's version includes in-frame clones alone and lacks a portion of them. The sample carries 300,000 to 400,000 clones, 70% to 90% recorded once. The CDR3 sequence is 14 residues long. Germline CDR1 ENHRY, CDR2 SYGVKD. The ends were cut back, 5 bases at V and 3 bases at J, with 13 bases in the middle. The specimen sequenced was peripheral blood. The chain has TRBV10-3 and TRBJ1-1, with D unclear. This TCR was sampled from a woman aged 45-59 years who had recovered from COVID-19. The CDR3 nucleotides read TGTGCCATCAGTCCCCAGCCCGGGGACACTGAAGCTTTCTTT. It is translated as CAISPQPGDTEAFF.